This T cell receptor (beta chain) came from a study of T cells in tumors after PD-1 blockade. The overall study: Patients had no prior checkpoint blockade, systemic immunosuppressants, or anti-cancer therapy within 4 weeks. General study points: About 45% of tumor TCR clonotypes were also found in blood.

Points on this clone: Its antigen remains unidentified.

The CDR3 runs to 14 residues. With V trimmed by 5 bases and J by 7 bases, 9 bases remained unmatched. The germline CDR1 and CDR2 sequences are SGHVS and FQNEAQ. The method was immunoSEQ multiplex PCR; TCRdb's version includes in-frame clones alone and lacks a portion of them. This repertoire shows tens of thousands of clones, around four fifths found once; its top ten account for 30% to 40%. The rearrangement links TRBV7-8 to TRBJ2-7, with 9 bases lining up with TRBD1. This TCR derives from a human donor with basal cell carcinoma. The specimen was PBMCs, collected before anti-PD-1 treatment. The CDR3 DNA reads TGTGCCAGCAGCAAACGACAGGGGGAGAGGGAGCAGTACTTC. It encodes CASSKRQGEREQYF. Looking up the rest from reference TRBV7-8 and TRBJ2-7 gives the full variable domain: GAGVSQSPRYKVAKRGQDVALRCDPISGHVSLFWYQQALGQGPEFLTYFQNEAQLDKSGLPSDRFFAERPEGSVSTLKIQRTQQEDSAVYLCASSKRQGEREQYFGPGTRLTVT.